The clone carrying this TCR beta chain came up many times. Antigen specificity is unknown. These data come from a study of identical twins. TCRdb reanalysed the 5' RACE reads using MiXCR and keeps one entry per CDR3 protein. Here the sample spans roughly 150,000 distinct CDR3 sequences, 3% to 4% being singletons. CDR1 DFQATT and CDR2 SNEGSKA come from the germline V gene (reference sequence). This CDR3 contains 17 residues. Trimming took 6 bases from V and 0 from J, leaving 20 bases between them. General study points: Twin-shared out-of-frame alpha sequences showed excess low generation probability. Where beta out-of-frame sequences were concerned, excess twin sharing was weaker.

This TCR came from a man aged 18 to 29 in good health. The sample comprised memory T cells sorted from blood. V is TRBV20-1 and J is TRBJ1-4; D is unresolved. In DNA, the CDR3 is TGCAGTGCCCCCGGTGGCAGGAGAATTGCAACTAATGAAAAACTGTTTTTT. Translating it yields CSAPGGRRIATNEKLFF.